What follows is one TCR beta chain and its context. Its antigen target is currently unknown. One base away there is no much larger clone; base qualities are not given. CDR3 length: 13 amino acids, cysteine to phenylalanine. The retained sequence is limited to the CDR3, 39 bases, with the frame set at the first base. From the germline V gene, CDR1 is MDHEN and CDR2 is SYDVKM. Trimming takes 5 bases from V and 4 bases from J, and the germline ends sit 10 bases apart. The sample is drawn from a study of control samples from healthy donors and cancer patients (dated by TCRdb to the early 2020s). The library was built by means of the immunoSEQ multiplex PCR assay. Entries here come from immuneACCESS through TCRdb and include only in-frame sequences with V and J called. Some clones fail to appear in such tables; in the studies checked, an unresolved V gene covers under half of the shortfall, and the cause of the remainder is unknown. In this sample the table shows roughly 160,000 clones, 96% of which occur a single time. The top ten clones comprise over 1% of the sample.

The specimen sequenced was blood. This TCR was recovered from a woman in her twenties or thirties in good health. The chain uses TRBV28 and TRBJ2-3; the D gene could be TRBD1 or TRBD2, each one agreeing over 5 bases. The bases read TGTGCCAGCAGTGGAAGAGGGGCAGATACGCAGTATTTT. Translated, it reads CASSGRGADTQYF.